This T cell receptor (beta chain) was sequenced during a study of regulatory T cells in long-lasting Graves disease. For TCR beta, libraries came from iRepertoire HTBI primers and Arm-PCR of CDR3 regions. Using its own MiXCR run on the multiplex PCR reads, TCRdb lists one record per CDR3 protein. This table has about 440,000 distinct CDR3 sequences, about 16% appearing once. The sample's time point: newly diagnosed GD, antithyroid drugs for less than 3 months. TCR sequences were obtained from RNA taken from PBMCs. At least ten counts were recorded for this clonotype. Trimming cost V 5 bases and J 1 base, with 11 bases left between them. CDR3 size: 14 residues. This sample was also put to use in a study of T cells in Graves' hyperthyroidism and ophthalmopathy.

The sample in question was peripheral blood mononuclear cells (PBMCs), obtained at new diagnosis, from a patient treated with antithyroid drugs. The V and J genes are TRBV12-3 or TRBV12-4 and TRBJ1-1; D gene unclear. This clonotype was sampled from a woman younger than 30 with Graves disease. The CDR3 spells CASSPPTSNTEAFF. CDR3 DNA: TGTGCCAGCAGTCCTCCAACGTCGAACACTGAAGCTTTCTTT.